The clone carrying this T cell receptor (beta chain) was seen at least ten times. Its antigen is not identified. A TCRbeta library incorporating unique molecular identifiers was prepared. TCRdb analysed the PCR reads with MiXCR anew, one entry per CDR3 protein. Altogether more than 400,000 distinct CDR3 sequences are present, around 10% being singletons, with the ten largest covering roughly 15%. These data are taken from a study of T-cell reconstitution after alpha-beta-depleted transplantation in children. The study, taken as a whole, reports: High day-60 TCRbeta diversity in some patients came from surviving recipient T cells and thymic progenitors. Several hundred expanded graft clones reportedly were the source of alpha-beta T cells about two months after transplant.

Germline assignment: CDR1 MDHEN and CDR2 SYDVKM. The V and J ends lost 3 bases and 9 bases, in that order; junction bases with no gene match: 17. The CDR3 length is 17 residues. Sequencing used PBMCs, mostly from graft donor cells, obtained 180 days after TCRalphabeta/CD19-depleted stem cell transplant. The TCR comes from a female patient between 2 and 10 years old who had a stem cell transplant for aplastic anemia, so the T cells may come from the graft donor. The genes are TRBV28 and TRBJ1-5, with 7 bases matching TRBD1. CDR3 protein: CASSFSPGQTPLSPQHF. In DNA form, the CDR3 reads TGTGCCAGCAGTTTCTCCCCGGGACAGACTCCATTATCGCCCCAGCATTTT.